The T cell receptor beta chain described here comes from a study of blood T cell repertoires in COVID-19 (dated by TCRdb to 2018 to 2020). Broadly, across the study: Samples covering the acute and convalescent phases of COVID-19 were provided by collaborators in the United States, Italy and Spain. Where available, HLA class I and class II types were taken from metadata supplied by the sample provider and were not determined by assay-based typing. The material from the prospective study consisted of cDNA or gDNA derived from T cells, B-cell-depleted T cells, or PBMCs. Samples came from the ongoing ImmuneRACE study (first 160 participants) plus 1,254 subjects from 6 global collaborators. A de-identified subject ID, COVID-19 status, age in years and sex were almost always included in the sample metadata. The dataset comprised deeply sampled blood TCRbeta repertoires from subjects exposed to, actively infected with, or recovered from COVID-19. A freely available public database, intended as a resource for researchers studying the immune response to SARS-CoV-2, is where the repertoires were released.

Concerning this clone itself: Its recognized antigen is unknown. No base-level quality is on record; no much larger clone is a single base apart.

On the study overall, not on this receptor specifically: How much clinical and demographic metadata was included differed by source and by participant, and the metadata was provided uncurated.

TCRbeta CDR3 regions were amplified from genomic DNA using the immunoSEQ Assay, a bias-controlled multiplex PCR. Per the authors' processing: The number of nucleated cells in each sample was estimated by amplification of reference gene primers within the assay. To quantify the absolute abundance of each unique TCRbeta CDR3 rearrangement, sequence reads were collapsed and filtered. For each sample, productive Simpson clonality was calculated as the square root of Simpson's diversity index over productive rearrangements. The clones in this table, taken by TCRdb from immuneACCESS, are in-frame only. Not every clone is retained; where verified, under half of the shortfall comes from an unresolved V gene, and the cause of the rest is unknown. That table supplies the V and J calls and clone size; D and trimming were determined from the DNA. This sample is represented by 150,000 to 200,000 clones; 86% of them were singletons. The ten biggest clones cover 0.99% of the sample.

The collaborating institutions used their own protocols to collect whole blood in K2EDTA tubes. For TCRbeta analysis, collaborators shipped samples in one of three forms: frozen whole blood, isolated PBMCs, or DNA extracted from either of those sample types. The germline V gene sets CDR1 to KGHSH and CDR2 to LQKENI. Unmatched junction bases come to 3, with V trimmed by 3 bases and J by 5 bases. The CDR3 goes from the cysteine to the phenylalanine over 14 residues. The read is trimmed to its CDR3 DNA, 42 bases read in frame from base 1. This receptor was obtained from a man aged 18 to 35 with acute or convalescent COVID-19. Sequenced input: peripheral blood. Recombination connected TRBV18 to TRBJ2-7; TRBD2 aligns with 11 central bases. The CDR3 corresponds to CASSPALAGDEQYF. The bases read TGTGCCAGCTCACCCGCACTAGCGGGGGACGAGCAGTACTTC.